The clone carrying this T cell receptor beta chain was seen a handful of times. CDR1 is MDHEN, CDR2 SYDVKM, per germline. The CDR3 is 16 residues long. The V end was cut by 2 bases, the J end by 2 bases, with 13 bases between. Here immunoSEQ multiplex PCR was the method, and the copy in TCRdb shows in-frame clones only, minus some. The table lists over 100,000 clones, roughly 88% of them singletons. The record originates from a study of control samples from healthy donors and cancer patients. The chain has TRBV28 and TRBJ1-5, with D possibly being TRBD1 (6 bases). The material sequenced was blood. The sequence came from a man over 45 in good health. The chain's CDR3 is CASSLSTGWGNQPQHF. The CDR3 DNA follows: TGTGCCAGCAGTTTAAGTACAGGGTGGGGCAATCAGCCCCAGCATTTT.